Detailed here is one T cell receptor (beta chain). Libraries were prepared by immunoSEQ multiplex PCR; TCRdb keeps only in-frame clonotypes and omits some of them. The table includes approximately 80,000 clones, roughly 91% detected once. The data belong to a study of blood T cell repertoires in COVID-19. Study overall: The cDNA or gDNA used as material had been derived from T cells, B-cell-depleted T cells, or PBMCs.

The CDR3 is made up of 12 amino acids. V lost 9 bases and J lost 7, with 13 bases in between. The germline CDR1 and CDR2 sequences are MRHNA and SNTAGT. The sequenced sample consisted of peripheral blood. The sequence was collected from a woman aged 45-65 years in a cohort sampled during active COVID-19. This rearrangement joins TRBV6-4 to TRBJ2-1, with D unresolved. CDR3: CARPPTCNEQFF. The CDR3 DNA reads TGTGCCAGGCCGCCGACTTGTAATGAGCAGTTCTTC.